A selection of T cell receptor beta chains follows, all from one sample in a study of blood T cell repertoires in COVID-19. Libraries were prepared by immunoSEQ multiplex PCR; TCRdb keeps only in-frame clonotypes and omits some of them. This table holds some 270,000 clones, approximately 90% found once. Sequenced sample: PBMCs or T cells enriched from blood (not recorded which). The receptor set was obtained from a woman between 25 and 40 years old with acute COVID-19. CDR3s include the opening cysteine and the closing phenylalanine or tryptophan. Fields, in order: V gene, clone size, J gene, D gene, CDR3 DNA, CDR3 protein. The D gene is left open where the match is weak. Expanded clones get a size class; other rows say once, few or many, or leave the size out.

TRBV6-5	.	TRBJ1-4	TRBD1	TGTGCCAGCAGAACAGGGGGACCAAATGAAAAACTGTTTTTT	CASRTGGPNEKLFF
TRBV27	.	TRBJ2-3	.	TGTGCCAGCAGTTCTGCAGATACGCAGTATTTT	CASSSADTQYF
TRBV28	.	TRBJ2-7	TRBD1	TGTGCCAGCAGTCTGCCCGGGACAGGGTACGAGCAGTACTTC	CASSLPGTGYEQYF
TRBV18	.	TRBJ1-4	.	TGTGCCAGCTCAGCCACGGGGGGCCTAACCGAAAAACTGTTTTTT	CASSATGGLTEKLFF
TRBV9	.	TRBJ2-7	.	TGTGCCAGCAGCGCTAGTGGAGCAGCCACCTACGAGCAGTACTTC	CASSASGAATYEQYF
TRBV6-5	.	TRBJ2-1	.	TGTGCCAGCAGTTACTCTGTGGATCCGGGCTACAATGAGCAGTTCTTC	CASSYSVDPGYNEQFF
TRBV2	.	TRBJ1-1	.	TGTGCCAGTGCAGGGTTCACTGAAGCTTTCTTT	CASAGFTEAFF
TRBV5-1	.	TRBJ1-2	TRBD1	TGCGCCAGCAGCTTGGAGACAGGGGAAAACTATGGCTACACCTTC	CASSLETGENYGYTF
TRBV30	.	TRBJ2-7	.	TGTGCCTGGAGTGTGGGCCACGAGCAGTACTTC	CAWSVGHEQYF
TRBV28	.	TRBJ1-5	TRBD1	TGTGCCAGCAGCCCGACAGGGAATCAGCCCCAGCATTTT	CASSPTGNQPQHF
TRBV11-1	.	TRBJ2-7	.	TGTGCCAGCAGCTTAGCATTGGGGGCATCCTACGAGCAGTACTTC	CASSLALGASYEQYF
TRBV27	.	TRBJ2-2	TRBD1	TGTGCCAGCAGTCAGGGGGCCGGGGAGCTGTTTTTT	CASSQGAGELFF
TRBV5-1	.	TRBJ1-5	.	TGCGCCAGCAGCTTGGAAGGCCGGGATAGCAATCAGCCCCAGCATTTT	CASSLEGRDSNQPQHF
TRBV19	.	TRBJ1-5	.	TGTGCCAGTAGTAGGCGGGGAGCGGACTCACAGCCCCAGCATTTT	CASSRRGADSQPQHF
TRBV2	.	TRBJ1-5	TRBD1	TGTGCCAGCAGTCCCCAGGGGGCAATGGATCAGCCCCAGCATTTT	CASSPQGAMDQPQHF
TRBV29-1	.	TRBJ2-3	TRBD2	TGCAGCGTTGAAGATGTAGGGGGTGGGAGCGGGAGTACAGATACGCAGTATTTT	CSVEDVGGGSGSTDTQYF
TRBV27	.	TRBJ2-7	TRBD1	TGTGCCAGCAGTCCCCAGGGGGTATACGAGCAGTACTTC	CASSPQGVYEQYF
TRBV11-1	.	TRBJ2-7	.	TGTGCCAGCAGCTTATCCGAAGCGAACGAGCAGTACTTC	CASSLSEANEQYF
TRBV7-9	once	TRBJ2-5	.	TGTGCCAGCAGCTTAGGAGGGCTGGAGACCCAGTACTTC	CASSLGGLETQYF
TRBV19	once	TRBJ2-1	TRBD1	TGTGCCAGTAGTATCGATACCGGGACAGGATACAATGAGCAGTTCTTC	CASSIDTGTGYNEQFF
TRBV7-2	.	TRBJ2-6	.	TGTGCCAGCAGCCCTGGCGGGGTTGGGGCCAACGTCCTGACTTTC	CASSPGGVGANVLTF
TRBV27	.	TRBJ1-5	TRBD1	TGTGCCAGTAAACCGGGACAGGGTGGGCAGCCCCAGCATTTT	CASKPGQGGQPQHF
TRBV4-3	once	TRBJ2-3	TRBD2	TGCGCCAGCAGCCGGACTAGCGGATACACAGATACGCAGTATTTT	CASSRTSGYTDTQYF
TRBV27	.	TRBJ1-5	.	TGTGCCAGCAGTTGGGCAGTTAATCAGCCCCAGCATTTT	CASSWAVNQPQHF
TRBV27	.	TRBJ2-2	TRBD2	TGTGCCAGCAGTTCCCTAGCGGGAGATGTCGGGGAGCTGTTTTTT	CASSSLAGDVGELFF
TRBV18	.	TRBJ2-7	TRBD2	TGTGCCAGCTCACCCCAGCGGGAGGTTTACGAGCAGTACTTC	CASSPQREVYEQYF
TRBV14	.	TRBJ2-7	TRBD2	TGTGCCAGCAGCCAAGATTATCGACTAGCGGGACCCTACGAGCAGTACTTC	CASSQDYRLAGPYEQYF
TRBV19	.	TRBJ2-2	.	TGTGCCAGTAGTTTAACAGGGTACACCGGGGAGCTGTTTTTT	CASSLTGYTGELFF
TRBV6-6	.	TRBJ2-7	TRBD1	TGTGCCAGCAGTTCCTCCGGGACAGGGGTGGGGGAGCAGTACTTC	CASSSSGTGVGEQYF
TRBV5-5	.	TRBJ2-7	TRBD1	TGTGCCAGCAGCTTGGCCGGGACAGCCACGTACGAGCAGTACTTC	CASSLAGTATYEQYF
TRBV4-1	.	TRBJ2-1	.	TGCGCCAGCAGCCAAGGTCCGGAGGGTGAGCAGTTCTTC	CASSQGPEGEQFF
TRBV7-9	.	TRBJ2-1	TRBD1	TGTGCCAGCAGCTCGACAGGGGGCGCGGGTGAGCAGTTCTTC	CASSSTGGAGEQFF
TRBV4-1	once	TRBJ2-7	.	TGCGCCAGCAGTGAAGCGGATCACTACGAGCAGTACTTC	CASSEADHYEQYF
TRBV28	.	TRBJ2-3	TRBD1	TGTGCCAGCAGTCCAGGACAGGGCACAGATACGCAGTATTTT	CASSPGQGTDTQYF
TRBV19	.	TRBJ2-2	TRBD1	TGTGCCAGTAGTACCTGGGTGTCGGCAGACAGGGGGCAAACCGGGGAGCTGTTTTTT	CASSTWVSADRGQTGELFF
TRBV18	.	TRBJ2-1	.	TGTGCCAGCTCCCCCAGCGGAGGAGAGTACAATGAGCAGTTCTTC	CASSPSGGEYNEQFF
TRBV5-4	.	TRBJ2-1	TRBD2	TGTGCCAGCAGCTTGGTTCCTAGCGGGGGGGTTAGCTCCTACAATGAGCAGTTCTTC	CASSLVPSGGVSSYNEQFF
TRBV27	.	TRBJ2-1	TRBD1	TGTGCCAGCGGCCGGGGACAGGGCCCCTACAATGAGCAGTTCTTC	CASGRGQGPYNEQFF
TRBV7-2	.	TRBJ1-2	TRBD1	TGTGCCAGCAGCTTACTTTCTGGACAGGGATCAGGCTACACCTTC	CASSLLSGQGSGYTF
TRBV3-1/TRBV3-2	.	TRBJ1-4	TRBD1	TGTGCCAGCAGCCAAGAGGGGGGACAGCCAAATGAAAAACTGTTTTTT	CASSQEGGQPNEKLFF
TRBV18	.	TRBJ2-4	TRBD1	TGTGCCAGCTCACTTGGGACAGGGGTGGACATTCAGTACTTC	CASSLGTGVDIQYF
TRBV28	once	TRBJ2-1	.	TGTGCCAGCAGTTTACCCCCGGGAGCGTCCTACAATGAGCAGTTCTTC	CASSLPPGASYNEQFF
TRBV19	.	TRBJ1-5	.	TGTGCCAGTTCACCGACCGGGGGGGGCAATCAGCCCCAGCATTTT	CASSPTGGGNQPQHF
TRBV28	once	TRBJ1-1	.	TGTGCCAGCAGTTTAACCGCCGGGAGTACAACTGAAGCTTTCTTT	CASSLTAGSTTEAFF
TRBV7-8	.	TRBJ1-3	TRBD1	TGTGCCAGCAGCTTAATGGACAGGGCGTTGAACACCATATATTTT	CASSLMDRALNTIYF
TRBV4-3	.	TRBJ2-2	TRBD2	TGCGCCAGCAGCCAAGGGCTAGCGGGTGGGACCGGGGAGCTGTTTTTT	CASSQGLAGGTGELFF
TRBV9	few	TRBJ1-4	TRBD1	TGTGCCAGCAGCTCACCTCGGACAGGGGGCGTTGAAAAACTGTTTTTT	CASSSPRTGGVEKLFF
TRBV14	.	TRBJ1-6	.	TGTGCCAGCAGCCCACAGGGCTGGAATTCACCCCTCCACTTT	CASSPQGWNSPLHF
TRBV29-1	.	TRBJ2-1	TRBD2	TGCAGCGTTGAACTAGCGGGGCTTTTCAATGAGCAGTTCTTC	CSVELAGLFNEQFF
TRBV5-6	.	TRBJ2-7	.	TGTGCCAGCAGCATTAGGACTCGACCGGGCTACGAGCAGTACTTC	CASSIRTRPGYEQYF
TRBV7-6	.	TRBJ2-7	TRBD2	TGTGCCAGCAGCCCCGGACTAGCGGGAGGTCTTTACGAGCAGTACTTC	CASSPGLAGGLYEQYF
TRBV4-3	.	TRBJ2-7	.	TGCGCCAGCAGCCAAGACGAAACGGGCTACGAGCAGTACTTC	CASSQDETGYEQYF
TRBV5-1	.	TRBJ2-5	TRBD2	TGCGCCAGCAGCGCCCGGACTAGCGGGACGGAGACCCAGTACTTC	CASSARTSGTETQYF